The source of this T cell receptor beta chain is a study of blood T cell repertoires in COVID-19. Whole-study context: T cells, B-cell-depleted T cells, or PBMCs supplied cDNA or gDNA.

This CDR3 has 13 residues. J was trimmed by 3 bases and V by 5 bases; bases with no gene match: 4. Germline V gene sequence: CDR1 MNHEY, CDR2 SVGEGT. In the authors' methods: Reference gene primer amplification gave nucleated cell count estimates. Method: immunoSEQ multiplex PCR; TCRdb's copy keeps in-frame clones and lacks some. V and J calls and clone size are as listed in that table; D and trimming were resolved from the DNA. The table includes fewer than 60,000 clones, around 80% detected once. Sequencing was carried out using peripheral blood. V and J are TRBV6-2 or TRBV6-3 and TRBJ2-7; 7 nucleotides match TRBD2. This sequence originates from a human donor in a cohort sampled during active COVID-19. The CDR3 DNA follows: TGTGCCAGCAGTCCCGGGGGGATCTACGAGCAGTACTTC. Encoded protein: CASSPGGIYEQYF.